Reported below is one T cell receptor (beta chain). Its specificity is unknown. CDR1 SGDLS and CDR2 YYNGEE come from the germline V gene. CDR3 length: 13 residues. V lost 0 bases and J lost 6, with 9 bases in between. The data were obtained in a study of T cells in Graves' hyperthyroidism and ophthalmopathy. Points from the study as a whole: Ophthalmopathy stood apart from stable hyperthyroidism in a 13 V-J model. Most thyroid clonotypes expanded above 0.001 appeared in blood too.

Any patient presenting with uncontrolled infection, other autoimmune disease, pregnancy or lactation was left out. The study based diagnoses on clinical symptoms, serum thyroxine and TRAb, thyroid ultrasound and orbital computed tomography. TCR beta CDR3 region amplification was performed from RNA transcripts. HTBI primers were the set used in a first-round RT-PCR of the TCR CDR3. TCRdb ran MiXCR on the multiplex PCR reads and lists one entry per CDR3 protein. The sample holds about 660,000 distinct CDR3 sequences, 45% seen once. The sample consisted of peripheral blood or thyroid tissue (not recorded which). The chain employs TRBV9 and TRBJ1-2; D is possibly TRBD1 (5 bases). This receptor was identified in an adult man with Graves' disease, either hyperthyroidism or ophthalmopathy (not recorded which). CDR3: CASSVVQGDGYTF. In DNA form, the CDR3 reads TGTGCCAGCAGCGTAGTTCAAGGGGATGGCTACACCTTC.